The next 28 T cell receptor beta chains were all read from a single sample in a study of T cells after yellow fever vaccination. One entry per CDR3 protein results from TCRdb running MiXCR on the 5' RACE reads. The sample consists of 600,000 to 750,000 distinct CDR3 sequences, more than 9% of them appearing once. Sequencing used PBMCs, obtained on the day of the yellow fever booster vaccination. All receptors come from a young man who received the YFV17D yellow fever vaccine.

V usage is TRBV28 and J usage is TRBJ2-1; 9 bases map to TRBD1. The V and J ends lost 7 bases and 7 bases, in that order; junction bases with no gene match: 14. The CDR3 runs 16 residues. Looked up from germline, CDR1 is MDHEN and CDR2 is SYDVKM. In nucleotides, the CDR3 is TGTGCCAGCACCCCGTCGACAGGGGGTCATTGGAATGAGCAGTTCTTC. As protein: CASTPSTGGHWNEQFF.

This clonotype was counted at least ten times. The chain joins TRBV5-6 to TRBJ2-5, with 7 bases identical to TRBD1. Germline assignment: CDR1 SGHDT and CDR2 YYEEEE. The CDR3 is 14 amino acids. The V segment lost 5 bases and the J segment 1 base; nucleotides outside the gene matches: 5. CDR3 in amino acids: CASRHDRAQETQYF. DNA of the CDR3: TGTGCCAGCAGACATGACAGGGCCCAAGAGACCCAGTACTTC.

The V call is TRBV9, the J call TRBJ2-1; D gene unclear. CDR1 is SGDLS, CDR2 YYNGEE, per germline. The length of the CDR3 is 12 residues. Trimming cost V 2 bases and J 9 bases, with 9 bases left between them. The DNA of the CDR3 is TGTGCCAGCAGCGTTTACGGCACTGAGCAGTTCTTC. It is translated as CASSVYGTEQFF.

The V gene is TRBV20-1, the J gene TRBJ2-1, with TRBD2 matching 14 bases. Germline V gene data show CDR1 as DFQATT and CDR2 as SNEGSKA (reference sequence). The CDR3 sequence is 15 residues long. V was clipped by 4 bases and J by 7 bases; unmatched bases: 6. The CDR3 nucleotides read TGCAGTGCTACGGGACTAGCGGGAGTAGTGAATGAGCAGTTCTTC. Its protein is CSATGLAGVVNEQFF.

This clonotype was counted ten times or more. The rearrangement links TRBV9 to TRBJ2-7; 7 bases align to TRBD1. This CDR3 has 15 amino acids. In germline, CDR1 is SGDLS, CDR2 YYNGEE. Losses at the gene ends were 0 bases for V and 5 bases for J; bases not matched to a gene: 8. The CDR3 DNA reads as TGTGCCAGCAGCGTAGCCCAGGGGGATGGCCACGAGCAGTACTTC. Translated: CASSVAQGDGHEQYF.

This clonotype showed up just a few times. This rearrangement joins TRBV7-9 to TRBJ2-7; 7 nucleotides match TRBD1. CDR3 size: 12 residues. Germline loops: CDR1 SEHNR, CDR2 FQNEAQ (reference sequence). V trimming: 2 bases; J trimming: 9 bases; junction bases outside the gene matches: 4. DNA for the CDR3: TGTGCCAGCAGCTTAACAGGACAGGCGCAGTACTTC. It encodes CASSLTGQAQYF.

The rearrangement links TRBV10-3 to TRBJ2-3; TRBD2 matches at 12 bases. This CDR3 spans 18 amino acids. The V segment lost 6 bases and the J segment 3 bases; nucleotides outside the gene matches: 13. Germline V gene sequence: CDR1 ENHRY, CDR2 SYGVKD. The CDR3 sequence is CAISPTSGRPSGTDTQYF. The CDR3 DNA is TGTGCCATCAGCCCGACTAGCGGGAGACCCTCTGGTACAGATACGCAGTATTTT.

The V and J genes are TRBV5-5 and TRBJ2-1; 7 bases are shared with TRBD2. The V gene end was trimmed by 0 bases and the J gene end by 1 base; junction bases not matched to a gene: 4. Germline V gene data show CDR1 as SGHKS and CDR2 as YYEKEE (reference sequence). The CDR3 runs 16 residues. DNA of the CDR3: TGTGCCAGCAGCTTGGACAGCGGGGTGTCCTACAATGAGCAGTTCTTC. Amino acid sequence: CASSLDSGVSYNEQFF.

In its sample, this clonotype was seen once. The CDR3 DNA follows: TGTGCCAGCAGTTTAGAGTTGCGGACTAGCGGGAGGGCCGGCACCGGGGAGCTGTTTTTT. It translates to CASSLELRTSGRAGTGELFF. The V gene is TRBV12-3 or TRBV12-4, the J gene TRBJ2-2, with TRBD2 identical over 15 bases. The CDR3 is 20 residues long. Trimming removed 1 base from V and 4 bases from J; junction bases left unmatched: 10.

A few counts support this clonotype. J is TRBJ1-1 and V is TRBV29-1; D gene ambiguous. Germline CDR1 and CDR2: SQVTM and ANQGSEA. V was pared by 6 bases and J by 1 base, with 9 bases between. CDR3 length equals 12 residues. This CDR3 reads CSVRAGNTEAFF. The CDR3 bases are TGCAGCGTCCGAGCAGGGAACACTGAAGCTTTCTTT.

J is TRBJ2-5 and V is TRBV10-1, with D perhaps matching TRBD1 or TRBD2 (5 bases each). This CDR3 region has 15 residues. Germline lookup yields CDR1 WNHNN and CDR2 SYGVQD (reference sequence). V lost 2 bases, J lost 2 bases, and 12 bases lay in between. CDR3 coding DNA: TGCGCCAGCAGTGAGGCAAAGGGACCGCAAGAGACCCAGTACTTC. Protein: CASSEAKGPQETQYF.

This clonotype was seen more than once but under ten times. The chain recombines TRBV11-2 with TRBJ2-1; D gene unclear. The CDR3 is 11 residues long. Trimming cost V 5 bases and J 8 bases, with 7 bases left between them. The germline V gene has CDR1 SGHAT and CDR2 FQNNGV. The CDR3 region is CASSQADEQFF. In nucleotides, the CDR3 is TGTGCCAGCAGCCAGGCGGATGAGCAGTTCTTC.

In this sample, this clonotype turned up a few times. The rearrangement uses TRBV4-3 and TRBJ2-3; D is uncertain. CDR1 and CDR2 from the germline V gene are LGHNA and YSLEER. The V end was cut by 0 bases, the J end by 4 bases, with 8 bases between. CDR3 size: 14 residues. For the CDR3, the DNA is TGCGCCAGCAGCCAAGAAGTGTGGGCAGATACGCAGTATTTT. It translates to CASSQEVWADTQYF.

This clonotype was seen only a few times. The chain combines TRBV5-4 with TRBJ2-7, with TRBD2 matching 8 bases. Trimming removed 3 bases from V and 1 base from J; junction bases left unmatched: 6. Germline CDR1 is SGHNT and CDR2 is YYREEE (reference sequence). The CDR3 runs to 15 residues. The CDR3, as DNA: TGTGCCAGCAGCTACCTAGCGGGTACGTCCTACGAGCAGTACTTC. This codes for CASSYLAGTSYEQYF. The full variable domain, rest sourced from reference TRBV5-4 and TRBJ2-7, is ETGVTQSPTHLIKTRGQQVTLRCSSQSGHNTVSWYQQALGQGPQFIFQYYREEENGRGNFPPRFSGLQFPNYSSELNVNALELDDSALYLCASSYLAGTSYEQYFGPGTRLTVT.

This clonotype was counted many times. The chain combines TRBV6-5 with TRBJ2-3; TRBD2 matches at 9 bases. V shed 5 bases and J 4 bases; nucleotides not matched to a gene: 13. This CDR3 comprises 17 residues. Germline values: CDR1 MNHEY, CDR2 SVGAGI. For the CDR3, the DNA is TGTGCCAGCAGTCACAGTAGCGGGAGCCCTCTGGCAGATACGCAGTATTTT. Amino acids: CASSHSSGSPLADTQYF.

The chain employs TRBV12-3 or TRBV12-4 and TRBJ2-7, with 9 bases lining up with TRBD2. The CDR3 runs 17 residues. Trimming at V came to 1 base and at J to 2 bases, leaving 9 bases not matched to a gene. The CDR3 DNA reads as TGTGCCAGCAGTTTAGTCGTGACTAGCGGATACGCCTACGAGCAGTACTTC. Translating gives CASSLVVTSGYAYEQYF.

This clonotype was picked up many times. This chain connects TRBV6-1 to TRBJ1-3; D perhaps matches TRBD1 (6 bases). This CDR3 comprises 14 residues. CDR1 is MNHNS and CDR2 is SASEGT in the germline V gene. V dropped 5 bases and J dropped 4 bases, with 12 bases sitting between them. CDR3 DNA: TGTGCCAGCAGTAGCCTGACAGGCGGAAACACCATATATTTT. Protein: CASSSLTGGNTIYF.

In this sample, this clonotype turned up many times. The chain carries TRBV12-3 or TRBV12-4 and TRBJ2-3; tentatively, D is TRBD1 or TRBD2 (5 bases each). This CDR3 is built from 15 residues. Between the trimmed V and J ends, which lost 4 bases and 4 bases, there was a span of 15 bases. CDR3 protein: CASSSPGRAADTQYF. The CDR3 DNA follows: TGTGCCAGCAGTTCCCCGGGGCGGGCTGCAGATACGCAGTATTTT.

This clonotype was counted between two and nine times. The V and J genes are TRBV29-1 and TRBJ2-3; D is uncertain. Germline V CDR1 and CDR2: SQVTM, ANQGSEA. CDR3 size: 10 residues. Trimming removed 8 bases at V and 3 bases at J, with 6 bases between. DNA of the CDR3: TGCAGCACAACAACAGATACGCAGTATTTT. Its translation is CSTTTDTQYF.

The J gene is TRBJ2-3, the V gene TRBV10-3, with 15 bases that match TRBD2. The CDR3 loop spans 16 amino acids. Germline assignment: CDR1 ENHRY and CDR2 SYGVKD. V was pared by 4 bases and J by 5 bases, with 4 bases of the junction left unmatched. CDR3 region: CAISGTSGRAKDTQYF. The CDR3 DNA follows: TGTGCCATCAGTGGGACTAGCGGGAGGGCCAAAGATACGCAGTATTTT.

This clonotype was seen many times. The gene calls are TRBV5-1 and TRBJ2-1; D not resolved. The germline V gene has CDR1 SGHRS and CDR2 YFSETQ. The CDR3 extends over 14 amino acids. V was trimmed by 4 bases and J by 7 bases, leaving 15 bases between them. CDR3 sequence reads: CASSPQPPKNEQFF. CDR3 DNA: TGCGCCAGCAGCCCCCAGCCGCCCAAGAATGAGCAGTTCTTC.

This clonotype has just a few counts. In DNA form, the CDR3 reads TGTGCCAGCAGCTTAGACCAGGCTAACTATGGCTACACCTTC. Translation: CASSLDQANYGYTF. V usage is TRBV7-2 and J usage is TRBJ1-2; D remains ambiguous. This CDR3 comprises 14 residues. From germline, CDR1 is SGHTA and CDR2 FQGNSA. Trimming left V 1 base short and J 0 bases short, with 6 bases between. Supplemented by reference TRBV7-2 and TRBJ1-2, the full variable domain reads GAGVSQSPSNKVTEKGKDVELRCDPISGHTALYWYRQSLGQGLEFLIYFQGNSAPDKSGLPSDRFSAERTGGSVSTLTIQRTQQEDSAVYLCASSLDQANYGYTFGSGTRLTVV.

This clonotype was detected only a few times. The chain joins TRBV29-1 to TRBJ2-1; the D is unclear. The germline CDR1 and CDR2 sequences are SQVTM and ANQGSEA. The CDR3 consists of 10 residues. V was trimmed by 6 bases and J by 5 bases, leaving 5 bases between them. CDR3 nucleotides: TGCAGCGTCCAAAACAATGAGCAGTTCTTC. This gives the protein CSVQNNEQFF.

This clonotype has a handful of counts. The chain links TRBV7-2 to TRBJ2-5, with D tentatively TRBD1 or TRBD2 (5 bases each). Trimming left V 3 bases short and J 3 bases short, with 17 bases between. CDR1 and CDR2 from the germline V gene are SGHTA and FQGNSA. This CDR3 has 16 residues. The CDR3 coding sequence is TGTGCCAGCAGCTTGCAAGTAGGGACCGGGAAAGAGACCCAGTACTTC. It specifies CASSLQVGTGKETQYF.

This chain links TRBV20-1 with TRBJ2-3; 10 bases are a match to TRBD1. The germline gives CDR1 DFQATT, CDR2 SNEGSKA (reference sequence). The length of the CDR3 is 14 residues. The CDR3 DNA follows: TGCAGAAGGCGGGACAGGGGTAGCACAGATACGCAGTATTTT. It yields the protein CRRRDRGSTDTQYF.

In DNA form, the CDR3 reads TGCAGCGGACGCAGGGTGAACACTGAAGCTTTCTTT. The encoded protein is CSGRRVNTEAFF. The chain carries TRBV29-1 and TRBJ1-1, with D perhaps matching TRBD1 (5 bases). Germline lookup yields CDR1 SQVTM and CDR2 ANQGSEA. Trimming removed 7 bases at V and 0 bases at J, with 9 bases between. The CDR3 is 12 residues long.

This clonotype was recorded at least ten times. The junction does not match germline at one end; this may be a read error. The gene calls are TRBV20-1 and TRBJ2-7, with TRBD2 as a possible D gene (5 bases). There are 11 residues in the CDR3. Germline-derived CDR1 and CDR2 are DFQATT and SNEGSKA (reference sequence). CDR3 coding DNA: TGCAGTGCTAGGGCAGAGACTAAACCTCCTTTC. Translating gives CSARAETKPPF.

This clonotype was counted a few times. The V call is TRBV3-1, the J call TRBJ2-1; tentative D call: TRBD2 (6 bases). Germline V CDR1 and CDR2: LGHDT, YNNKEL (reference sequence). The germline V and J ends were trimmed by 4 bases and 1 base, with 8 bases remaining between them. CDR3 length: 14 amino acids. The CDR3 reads CASSRGLSYNEQFF. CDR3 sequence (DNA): TGTGCCAGCAGCCGGGGACTGTCCTACAATGAGCAGTTCTTC.